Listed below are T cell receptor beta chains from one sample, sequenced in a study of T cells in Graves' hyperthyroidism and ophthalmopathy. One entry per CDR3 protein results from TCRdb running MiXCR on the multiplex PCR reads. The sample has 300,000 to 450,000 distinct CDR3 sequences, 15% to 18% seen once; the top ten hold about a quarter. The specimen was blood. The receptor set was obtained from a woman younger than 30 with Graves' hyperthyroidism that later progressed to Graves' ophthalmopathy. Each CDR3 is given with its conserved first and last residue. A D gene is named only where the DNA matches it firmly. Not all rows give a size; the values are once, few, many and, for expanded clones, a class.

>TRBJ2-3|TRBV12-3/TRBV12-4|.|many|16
CASSRGRSGGTDTQYF
TGTGCCAGCAGCCGAGGCCGGAGCGGAGGCACAGATACGCAGTATTTT
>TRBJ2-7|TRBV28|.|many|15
CASSLARNDLREQYF
TGTGCCAGCAGTCTCGCCCGGAATGACCTGAGGGAGCAGTACTTC
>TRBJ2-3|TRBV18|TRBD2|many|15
CASSQLALSTDTQYF
TGTGCCAGCTCACAACTAGCGCTGAGCACAGATACGCAGTATTTT
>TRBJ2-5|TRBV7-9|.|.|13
CASSPRTKETQYF
TGTGCCAGCAGCCCCCGGACGAAAGAGACCCAGTACTTC
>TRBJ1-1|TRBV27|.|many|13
CAGPGGGGTEAFF
TGTGCCGGGCCGGGGGGCGGCGGCACTGAAGCTTTCTTT
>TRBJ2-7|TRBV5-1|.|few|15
CASSLRLGSSYEQYF
TGCGCCAGCAGCTTGCGGCTGGGGAGCTCCTACGAGCAGTACTTC
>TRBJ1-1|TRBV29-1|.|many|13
CSVEAGVDTEAFF
TGCAGCGTTGAGGCTGGGGTTGACACTGAAGCTTTCTTT
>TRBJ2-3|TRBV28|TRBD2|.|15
CASSPVRGGTDTQYF
TGTGCCAGCAGCCCCGTGCGGGGGGGCACAGATACGCAGTATTTT
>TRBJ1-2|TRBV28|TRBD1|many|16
CASSGYRDRGNYGYTF
TGTGCCAGCAGTGGCTACCGGGACAGGGGCAACTATGGCTACACCTTC
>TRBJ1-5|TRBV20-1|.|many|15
CSAPGLAGSNQPQHF
TGCAGTGCTCCCGGGCTGGCGGGGAGCAATCAGCCCCAGCATTTT
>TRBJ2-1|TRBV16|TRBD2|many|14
CASSQSGGYNEQFF
TGTGCCAGCAGCCAATCGGGGGGGTACAATGAGCAGTTCTTC
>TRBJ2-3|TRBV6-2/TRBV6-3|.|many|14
CASSYGGWTDTQYF
TGTGCCAGCAGTTACGGGGGGTGGACAGATACGCAGTATTTT
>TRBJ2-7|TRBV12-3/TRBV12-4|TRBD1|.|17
CASSLVAGPGGLYEQYF
TGTGCCAGCAGTTTAGTGGCAGGGCCAGGGGGTCTCTACGAGCAGTACTTC
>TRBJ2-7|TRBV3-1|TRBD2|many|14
CASSPTSGAYEQYF
TGTGCCAGCAGTCCTACCAGCGGGGCCTACGAGCAGTACTTC
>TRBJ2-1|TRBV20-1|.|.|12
CSAYRFYNEQFF
TGCAGTGCTTACAGGTTCTACAATGAGCAGTTCTTC
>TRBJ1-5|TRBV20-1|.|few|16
CSAAPTPGRGNQPQHF
TGCAGTGCCGCCCCCACCCCGGGTCGTGGCAATCAGCCCCAGCATTTT
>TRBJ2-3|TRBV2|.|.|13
CVSPGTSTDTQYF
TGTGTCAGTCCCGGGACTAGCACAGATACGCAGTATTTT
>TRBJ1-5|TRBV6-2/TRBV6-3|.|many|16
CASSYGGKMGNQPQHF
TGTGCCAGCAGTTACGGGGGGAAGATGGGCAATCAGCCCCAGCATTTT
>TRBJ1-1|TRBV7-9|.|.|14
CASSLEGSRTEAFF
TGTGCCAGCAGCTTAGAGGGGTCCCGGACTGAAGCTTTCTTT
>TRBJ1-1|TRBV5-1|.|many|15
CASSPFLGMNTEAFF
TGCGCCAGCAGCCCTTTCCTTGGGATGAACACTGAAGCTTTCTTT